This T cell receptor (beta chain) was sequenced for a study of glioma-infiltrating T cells after dendritic cell vaccination. The table came from immunoSEQ multiplex PCR; TCRdb's copy has only in-frame clones and leaves some out. Found here are more than 60,000 clones, about 81% of them singletons; the top ten hold about 9%. This CDR3 is built from 15 residues. CDR1 SSHAT and CDR2 FNYEAQ come from the germline V gene (reference sequence). PBMC sampling occurred before vaccination, two weeks after the third dose, and at progression. With regard to this clone: A junction boundary mismatches the germline segment, possibly from a read error.

The sequencing used blood, collected before dendritic cell vaccination. This receptor was identified in a human donor with glioblastoma. The chain carries TRBV7-7 and TRBJ2-3; 10 bases line up with TRBD1. The CDR3 sequence is CASSLLTGGSDTQYF. CDR3 in DNA: TGTGCTAGCAGCTTATTGACAGGGGGCAGTGATACGCAGTATTTT.